This T cell receptor beta chain was profiled in a study of blood T cells in healthy people across ages. Across the whole study: Using template switching, researchers captured about one barcoded beta molecule for each two T cells.

General study results and limits: Per-million-T-cell TCR beta diversity fell roughly linearly with age.

Primers used in a second PCR of about 6 to 11 cycles were a sample-barcoded 5' primer and a J-beta primer mix. TCRdb independently ran MiXCR on the 5' RACE reads; one entry per CDR3 protein. The sample lists 650,000 to 1,000,000 distinct CDR3 sequences; 36% were seen once. This clonotype turned up a few times. Its antigen is still unknown. The CDR3 has 15 residues. Germline V CDR1 and CDR2: DFQATT, SNEGSKA (reference sequence). V was clipped by 6 bases and J by 4 bases, with 21 bases between them. The V gene is TRBV20-1, the J gene TRBJ2-5; D is perhaps TRBD1 (6 bases). The material sequenced was blood. The clonotype was recovered from a man in his late teens or twenties in good health. The CDR3 reads CSANAIQGSGETQYF. The CDR3 coding sequence is TGCAGTGCCAATGCGATACAGGGTTCGGGAGAGACCCAGTACTTC.